Shown below are 30 T cell receptor beta chains from a single sample sequenced in a study of T-cell memory formation after mild COVID-19. In TCRdb, the 5' RACE reads were re-called with MiXCR into one record per CDR3 protein. The table has about 130,000 distinct CDR3 sequences, roughly 6.2% seen once. Sequenced: PBMCs or a T cell subset sorted from them (not recorded which). The source is an adult woman who had mild COVID-19 (a few samples of this study predate the infection). Cell type and time point are not known.

V and J are TRBV24-1 and TRBJ2-1; D is possibly TRBD1 (5 bases). V gave up 0 bases and J gave up 9 bases, with 14 bases separating them. The CDR3 is 15 residues long. Per germline, CDR1 KGHDR and CDR2 SFDVKD. The CDR3 region is CATSDLRQGGVEQFF. The DNA for the CDR3 is TGTGCCACCAGTGATTTGCGGCAGGGTGGGGTTGAGCAGTTCTTC.

The chain recombines TRBV6-5 with TRBJ2-7, with a possible D match to TRBD1 (6 bases). Between the trimmed V and J ends, which lost 5 bases and 2 bases, there was a span of 13 bases. CDR3 size: 14 residues. Germline CDR1 MNHEY, CDR2 SVGAGI. The CDR3 nucleotides are TGTGCCAGCAGTGATCGGACAGCACCCTACGAGCAGTACTTC. Its translation: CASSDRTAPYEQYF.

This clonotype was picked up a small number of times. This chain uses TRBV7-3 with TRBJ2-1; D is undetermined. Germline assignment: CDR1 SGHTA and CDR2 FQGTGA. Trimming stripped 0 bases from V and 0 bases from J, with 12 bases between. The length of the CDR3 is 17 residues. CDR3 region: CASSLTPAASSYNEQFF. DNA for the CDR3: TGTGCCAGCAGCTTAACCCCCGCTGCTAGCTCCTACAATGAGCAGTTCTTC.

This clonotype appeared many times. The chain combines TRBV5-1 with TRBJ2-7; 9 bases are a match to TRBD1. This CDR3 spans 14 amino acids. V was pared by 7 bases and J by 2 bases, with 7 bases of the junction left unmatched. The germline V gene has CDR1 SGHRS and CDR2 YFSETQ. The CDR3 spells CASWPGQGTYEQYF. The CDR3 DNA sequence: TGCGCCAGCTGGCCGGGACAGGGTACCTACGAGCAGTACTTC.

V gene TRBV7-2 combines with J gene TRBJ2-1, with 11 positions matching TRBD2. The germline V gene has CDR1 SGHTA and CDR2 FQGNSA. V was clipped by 5 bases and J by 3 bases; unmatched bases: 3. The CDR3 is made up of 15 amino acids. The CDR3 is CASSKLAGVYNEQFF. The DNA of the CDR3 is TGTGCCAGCAGCAAACTAGCGGGGGTCTACAATGAGCAGTTCTTC.

The chain carries TRBV20-1 and TRBJ1-2, with D tentatively TRBD1 (6 bases). V lost 3 bases and J lost 4, with 15 bases in between. The CDR3 is 14 residues long. Per germline, CDR1 DFQATT and CDR2 SNEGSKA (reference sequence). The CDR3 region is CSASEGDWAYGYTF. As DNA, the CDR3 is TGCAGTGCTAGCGAGGGGGATTGGGCCTATGGCTACACCTTC.

The rearrangement joins TRBV20-1 to TRBJ2-3; the D gene is possibly TRBD2 (6 bases). CDR1 DFQATT and CDR2 SNEGSKA come from the germline V gene (reference sequence). Trimming removed 4 bases from V and 10 bases from J, with 12 bases in between. This CDR3 has 11 residues. Written as DNA, the CDR3 is TGCAGTGCTACACCTAGCGAGGCGCAGTATTTT. Translation gives CSATPSEAQYF.

This sequence joins TRBV5-1 and TRBJ2-1; tentative D call: TRBD1 (6 bases). The CDR3 runs 13 residues. Trimming pared 4 bases from V and 7 bases from J, leaving 12 bases between. CDR1 SGHRS and CDR2 YFSETQ come from the germline V gene. The CDR3 here is CASSRDTPNEQFF. DNA of the CDR3: TGCGCCAGCAGCCGGGACACTCCTAATGAGCAGTTCTTC.

This clonotype was seen a handful of times. DNA for the CDR3: TGCAGTGCTAGGGTTGGGCTCCAACGGGGTGAGCAGTTCTTC. Encoded protein: CSARVGLQRGEQFF. V usage is TRBV20-1 and J usage is TRBJ2-1; a weak D match, TRBD2 (5 bases). Per germline, CDR1 DFQATT and CDR2 SNEGSKA (reference sequence). The CDR3 loop spans 14 amino acids. The germline V and J ends were trimmed by 3 bases and 9 bases, with 18 bases remaining between them.

This clonotype has ten or more counts. The junction and the germline gene differ at one end; a read error may be behind it. The chain uses TRBV7-2 and TRBJ2-7, with 9 bases aligning to TRBD2. This CDR3 has 12 amino acids. Per the germline V gene, CDR1 is SGHTA and CDR2 is FQGNSA. CDR3 coding DNA: TGTGCCAGCAGCTTACTAGCGGGGCCCCTCAACTTC. It is translated as CASSLLAGPLNF.

Many counts were recorded for this clonotype. This chain links TRBV29-1 with TRBJ2-1; TRBD2 might be the D (6 bases). This CDR3 is built from 12 residues. Trimming took off 8 bases at V and 3 bases at J, with 11 bases between the two ends. Germline V CDR1 and CDR2: SQVTM, ANQGSEA. CDR3 loop: CSTGTLYNEQFF. Here the CDR3 DNA reads TGCAGCACCGGGACTCTCTACAATGAGCAGTTCTTC.

There are many counts of this clonotype. The chain uses TRBV5-1 and TRBJ1-6; 7 bases are a match to TRBD1. With V trimmed by 4 bases and J by 5 bases, 6 bases remained unmatched. CDR3 length: 15 amino acids. The germline gives CDR1 SGHRS, CDR2 YFSETQ. The DNA for the CDR3 is TGCGCCAGCAGCCCGGGAGGGACAGATAATTCACCCCTCCACTTT. Translated, it gives CASSPGGTDNSPLHF.

This sequence joins TRBV6-2 or TRBV6-3 and TRBJ2-5; maybe TRBD2 (6 bases). Trimming took 8 bases from V and 5 from J, leaving 18 bases between them. This CDR3 has 14 residues. Germline V CDR1 and CDR2: MNHEY, SVGEGT. CDR3 loop: CASGGTYISETQYF. CDR3 DNA sequence: TGTGCCAGCGGCGGGACCTACATTTCTGAGACCCAGTACTTC.

The chain links TRBV25-1 to TRBJ1-3; D may be TRBD1 (6 bases). Trimming pared 4 bases from V and 4 bases from J, leaving 20 bases between. CDR3 length: 17 residues. Per the germline V gene, CDR1 is MGHDK and CDR2 is SYGVNS. The CDR3 here is CASSVWRGGSGGNTIYF. In DNA, the CDR3 is TGTGCCAGCAGTGTGTGGAGAGGGGGTTCAGGGGGAAACACCATATATTTT.

The chain has TRBV12-3 or TRBV12-4 and TRBJ1-5; D perhaps matches TRBD1 (6 bases). Trimming removed 7 bases at V and 2 bases at J, with 18 bases between. This CDR3 comprises 16 residues. The CDR3 coding sequence is TGTGCCAGCACCCTGGACAGAGCGGAAGGCAATCAGCCCCAGCATTTT. Protein: CASTLDRAEGNQPQHF.

This clonotype was seen only a few times. J is TRBJ1-5 and V is TRBV4-1, with unresolved D. Germline CDR1 MGHRA, CDR2 YSYEKL. There are 15 residues in the CDR3. Trimming removed 4 bases from V and 5 bases from J, with 15 bases in between. CDR3 in DNA: TGCGCCAGCAGCCGAGGAGCACAAAGAGATCAGCCCCAGCATTTT. Amino acids: CASSRGAQRDQPQHF.

This chain links TRBV6-5 with TRBJ2-1; 9 positions agree with TRBD2. Trimming cost V 5 bases and J 9 bases; bases outside gene matches: 8. Germline V lookup: CDR1 MNHEY, CDR2 SVGAGI. There are 14 residues in the CDR3. The CDR3 here is CASSSGRRRGEQFF. The CDR3 region has the DNA TGTGCCAGCAGTAGCGGGAGGCGGCGGGGTGAGCAGTTCTTC.

This clonotype was seen only a few times. The DNA for the CDR3 is TGTGCCACCACCTGGCGGTCAGATACGCAGTATTTT. The encoded protein is CATTWRSDTQYF. The rearrangement joins TRBV7-8 to TRBJ2-3; D remains unclear. The CDR3 is 12 amino acids. The germline V gene encodes CDR1 SGHVS and CDR2 FQNEAQ. V was shortened by 10 bases and J by 4 bases, with 12 bases between the two germline ends.

In its sample, this clonotype was seen a few times. V and J are TRBV12-3 or TRBV12-4 and TRBJ2-2; the match to TRBD1 covers 7 bases. The CDR3 spans 15 residues. J was trimmed by 6 bases and V by 5 bases; bases with no gene match: 9. CDR3 sequence reads: CASSPSPTGPGELFF. CDR3 DNA: TGTGCCAGCAGTCCCTCCCCGACAGGGCCCGGGGAGCTGTTTTTT.

The sample holds a few counts of this clonotype. V is TRBV18 and J is TRBJ2-2; D is ambiguous. The V gene lost 1 base and the J gene lost 5 bases, with 11 bases spanning the gap. Germline V gives CDR1 KGHSH, CDR2 LQKENI. This CDR3 contains 15 residues. For the CDR3, the DNA is TGTGCCAGCTCACCACTATTCACGACAACCGGGGAGCTGTTTTTT. Translation: CASSPLFTTTGELFF. Looking up the rest from reference TRBV18 and TRBJ2-2 gives the full variable domain: NAGVMQNPRHLVRRRGQEARLRCSPMKGHSHVYWYRQLPEEGLKFMVYLQKENIIDESGMPKERFSAEFPKEGPSILRIQQVVRGDSAAYFCASSPLFTTTGELFFGEGSRLTVL.

The CDR3 region is CATSDTTGDYASDEQFF. CDR3 nucleotides: TGTGCCACCAGTGATACAACCGGGGACTATGCCTCGGATGAGCAGTTCTTC. The chain recombines TRBV24-1 with TRBJ2-1; 7 bases are a match to TRBD2. Germline CDR1 is KGHDR and CDR2 is SFDVKD. The CDR3 totals 17 residues. Unmatched junction bases numbered 15, after V lost 3 bases and J lost 8 bases.

Ten or more counts support this clonotype. V is TRBV7-9 and J is TRBJ2-5; no reliable D call. The germline V gene encodes CDR1 SEHNR and CDR2 FQNEAQ (reference sequence). CDR3 length: 11 residues. Trimming left V 3 bases short and J 10 bases short, with 9 bases between. This chain's CDR3 is CASSLFGVQYF. In nucleotides, the CDR3 is TGTGCCAGCAGCTTGTTCGGCGTCCAGTACTTC. The full variable domain, in which reference TRBV7-9 and TRBJ2-5 provide the parts outside the CDR3, is DTGVSQNPRHKITKRGQNVTFRCDPISEHNRLYWYRQTLGQGPEFLTYFQNEAQLEKSRLLSDRFSAERPKGSFSTLEIQRTEQGDSAMYLCASSLFGVQYFGPGTRLLVL.

There are many counts of this clonotype. This chain uses TRBV12-3 or TRBV12-4 with TRBJ2-3; 8 nucleotides agree with TRBD2. The V and J ends lost 3 bases and 6 bases, in that order; junction bases with no gene match: 5. The CDR3 is 14 amino acids. CDR3 loop: CASSLGLDRDTQYF. In DNA form, the CDR3 reads TGTGCCAGCAGTTTGGGACTAGATAGGGATACGCAGTATTTT.

This clonotype was counted at least ten times. J is TRBJ1-1 and V is TRBV5-1; D might be TRBD1 (5 bases). Germline CDR1 is SGHRS and CDR2 is YFSETQ. V lost 7 bases, J lost 6 bases, and 16 bases lay in between. The CDR3 consists of 13 residues. The CDR3 DNA sequence: TGCGCCAGCGGAAGGGAGAGGGGCGCTGAAGCTTTCTTT. Residues: CASGRERGAEAFF.

In its sample, this clonotype was seen a few times. V usage is TRBV2 and J usage is TRBJ2-1, with D unclear. The germline gives CDR1 SNHLY, CDR2 FYNNEI. V was trimmed by 9 bases and J by 6 bases, leaving 9 bases between them. The CDR3 consists of 11 residues. In DNA, the CDR3 is TGTGCCAGGTCCCTGGCCAATGAGCAGTTCTTC. Translated, it gives CARSLANEQFF. Using reference TRBV2 and TRBJ2-1 for the parts outside the CDR3, the full variable domain is EPEVTQTPSHQVTQMGQEVILRCVPISNHLYFYWYRQILGQKVEFLVSFYNNEISEKSEIFDDQFSVERPDGSNFTLKIRSTKLEDSAMYFCARSLANEQFFGPGTRLTVL.

This sequence joins TRBV4-1 and TRBJ2-3; 7 positions agree with TRBD2. CDR1 and CDR2 (germline): MGHRA, YSYEKL. The V segment lost 4 bases and the J segment 3 bases; nucleotides outside the gene matches: 7. This CDR3 contains 15 residues. The CDR3 DNA reads as TGCGCCAGCAGCCGACTAGCCGACGCGACAGATACGCAGTATTTT. Residues: CASSRLADATDTQYF.

The chain employs TRBV11-1 and TRBJ2-1, with TRBD2 matching over 9 bases. J lost 12 bases, V lost 3 bases, and 6 bases had no gene match. This CDR3 contains 13 residues. Germline V lookup: CDR1 SGHAT, CDR2 FQDESV (reference sequence). The CDR3 spells CASSFRLADLQFF. Here the CDR3 DNA reads TGTGCCAGCAGCTTCCGACTAGCGGACTTGCAGTTCTTC.

This clonotype was found many times. The chain links TRBV9 to TRBJ2-5; 7 bases are a match to TRBD1. The CDR3 has 14 amino acids. The V gene's germline CDR1 is SGDLS and CDR2 YYNGEE. J lost 3 bases, V lost 0 bases, and 2 bases had no gene match. The CDR3 sequence: CASSVDRGEETQYF. For the CDR3, the DNA is TGTGCCAGCAGCGTAGACAGGGGTGAAGAGACCCAGTACTTC. The whole variable domain, remainder taken from reference TRBV9 and TRBJ2-5, is DSGVTQTPKHLITATGQRVTLRCSPRSGDLSVYWYQQSLDQGLQFLIQYYNGEERAKGNILERFSAQQFPDLHSELNLSSLELGDSALYFCASSVDRGEETQYFGPGTRLLVL.

This clonotype occurred many times. The V gene is TRBV5-1, the J gene TRBJ2-5, with D tentatively TRBD2 (6 bases). The V end lost 4 bases, the J end lost 1 base, and 20 bases lay between the germline ends. The CDR3 sequence is 17 residues long. Germline-derived CDR1 and CDR2 are SGHRS and YFSETQ. The CDR3 protein is CASSPPRAGFSQETQYF. The CDR3 coding sequence is TGCGCCAGCAGCCCCCCCCGCGCGGGGTTTAGCCAAGAGACCCAGTACTTC.

The rearrangement links TRBV7-9 to TRBJ1-1; no firm D call. CDR3 size: 16 residues. Germline CDR1 reads SEHNR; CDR2 reads FQNEAQ (reference sequence). Trimming pared 5 bases from V and 1 base from J, leaving 17 bases between. DNA of the CDR3: TGTGCCAGCAGCCACGGGAGGGTCAGAGAGAACACTGAAGCTTTCTTT. Protein sequence: CASSHGRVRENTEAFF.